This T cell receptor (beta chain) was identified during a study of response to subunit inactivated influenza vaccine. Study results and caveats: There was a suggestion from the authors that each seasonal influenza vaccination recruits few new T cells.

A remark on this clonotype: What it recognizes is unknown.

A single record per CDR3 protein comes from TCRdb applying MiXCR to the RT-PCR reads. The sample lists under 850,000 distinct CDR3 sequences, under 20% seen once, with about a tenth in the top ten. The receptor comes from a man in his forties or fifties who received an inactivated influenza vaccine. Material: PBMCs from blood, obtained roughly 5 days after vaccination.

CDR3 in DNA: TGCGCCAGCAGCTTGGAACAGGGGAGAGAGACCCAGTACTTC. Its translation is CASSLEQGRETQYF. The V and J genes are TRBV5-1 and TRBJ2-5; 7 bases agree with TRBD1. Germline lookup yields CDR1 SGHRS and CDR2 YFSETQ. This CDR3 is 14 amino acids long. Germline trimming cut 0 bases from V and 4 bases from J; bases unmatched to any gene: 3.